These 2 T cell receptor beta chains were all obtained from the same sample, sequenced in a study of shared clonotypes between healthy human individuals. Data came from immunoSEQ multiplex PCR; TCRdb stores just in-frame clones and leaves some out. The data contain fewer than 2.5 million clones, over 85% of them seen just once; the ten biggest clones take up approximately 0.36%. The sample comprised naive CD4+ T cells from PBMCs. Subset indicated: CD45RA+ positively selected. The receptors here all came from a man younger than 30 in good health. Some clones in this sample may be carry-over from other donors' samples.

V usage is TRBV5-1 and J usage is TRBJ2-5, with 8 bases identical to TRBD2. The trim removed 0 bases at V and 9 bases at J, leaving 10 bases unmatched. Germline-derived CDR1 and CDR2 are SGHRS and YFSETQ. The CDR3 runs 15 residues. Here the CDR3 reads CASSLGTIGAGAQYF. The CDR3 region has the DNA TGCGCCAGCAGCTTGGGGACCATTGGAGCGGGGGCCCAGTACTTC.

The V gene is TRBV7-9, the J gene TRBJ1-2; D remains ambiguous. Per germline, CDR1 SEHNR and CDR2 FQNEAQ (reference sequence). V was pared by 1 base and J by 4 bases, with 7 bases between. The CDR3 has 13 amino acids. CDR3 sequence: CASSLGLSYGYTF. CDR3 in DNA: TGTGCCAGCAGCTTAGGTCTCAGCTATGGCTACACCTTC.